The 17 T cell receptor beta chains in this list originate from one sample, sequenced in a study of cytomegalovirus exposure and HLA in healthy donors. A multiplex PCR was run with 60 Vbeta primers and 13 Jbeta primers. Method: immunoSEQ multiplex PCR; TCRdb's copy keeps in-frame clones and lacks some. Of roughly 100,000 clones in the sample, about 15% are singletons; the top ten hold more than 0.8%. The sequencing input was PBMCs. The receptors stem from a female donor in good health and CMV-seronegative.

In its sample, this clone was seen a few times. The chain employs TRBV2 and TRBJ2-3; TRBD1 matches 10 bases. With 8 bases clipped from V and 2 bases from J, the junction kept 7 bases outside the gene matches. Germline CDR1 reads SNHLY; CDR2 reads FYNNEI. This CDR3 has 15 amino acids. The CDR3 sequence: CASGVGQGPTDTQYF. As DNA, the CDR3 is TGTGCCAGCGGAGTGGGACAGGGGCCCACAGATACGCAGTATTTT.

This clone was seen a few times. Compared with germline, one end of the junction differs, possibly owing to a read error. CDR3 in amino acids: CASTLRGANYGYTF. CDR3 DNA sequence: TGTGCCAGCACTTTACGTGGAGCTAACTATGGCTACACCTTC. The chain combines TRBV27 with TRBJ1-2; D is unclear. CDR1 is MNHEY and CDR2 is SMNVEV in the germline V gene (reference sequence). CDR3 length: 14 amino acids.

A few counts support this clone. The DNA of the CDR3 is TGTGCCAGCAGTTACCTTCTCAACACTGAAGCTTTCTTT. This codes for CASSYLLNTEAFF. The V gene is TRBV6-5, the J gene TRBJ1-1; no reliable D call. CDR1 and CDR2 from the germline V gene are MNHEY and SVGAGI. The CDR3 totals 13 residues. Trimming stripped 2 bases from V and 2 bases from J, with 6 bases between.

J is TRBJ1-5 and V is TRBV19; D is possibly TRBD1 (5 bases). Trimming stripped 0 bases from V and 1 base from J, with 10 bases between. This CDR3 spans 16 amino acids. CDR1 and CDR2 (germline): LNHDA, SQIVND (reference sequence). This chain's CDR3 is CASSIERGLSNQPQHF. CDR3 nucleotide sequence: TGTGCCAGTAGTATAGAAAGGGGCTTGAGCAATCAGCCCCAGCATTTT.

This clone was counted a few times. The genes are TRBV4-3 and TRBJ2-1, with D maybe TRBD1 (6 bases). Germline CDR1 is LGHNA and CDR2 is YSLEER. CDR3 length equals 16 residues. V lost 0 bases and J lost 0, with 9 bases in between. The DNA for the CDR3 is TGCGCCAGCAGCCAAGATACAGGGAGCTCCTACAATGAGCAGTTCTTC. Its protein is CASSQDTGSSYNEQFF.

The chain recombines TRBV27 with TRBJ2-2; possibly TRBD1 for D (6 bases). The CDR3 runs 18 residues. Germline V gives CDR1 MNHEY, CDR2 SMNVEV (reference sequence). The ends were cut back, 6 bases at V and 1 base at J, with 21 bases in the middle. The CDR3: CASRPLPTWGLNTGELFF. In nucleotides, the CDR3 is TGTGCCAGCAGACCGCTCCCGACATGGGGGCTGAACACCGGGGAGCTGTTTTTT.

The genes are TRBV7-6 and TRBJ2-7, with 10 bases aligning to TRBD1. Germline V CDR1 and CDR2: SGHVS, FNYEAQ. V lost 5 bases to trimming and J lost 6 bases; unmatched junction nucleotides: 7. The length of the CDR3 is 14 residues. In DNA, the CDR3 is TGTGCCAGCAGCCCTCGGACAGGGGGGTCCGAGCAGTACTTC. It translates to CASSPRTGGSEQYF.

This clone was counted a few times. The genes are TRBV7-2 and TRBJ1-2; the D is unclear. The CDR3 is 16 residues long. The V and J ends lost 0 bases and 1 base respectively, with 12 bases between them. CDR1 and CDR2 (germline): SGHTA, FQGNSA. In nucleotides, the CDR3 is TGTGCCAGCAGCTTAGCGACGGGTAATCTTAACTATGGCTACACCTTC. Residues: CASSLATGNLNYGYTF.

The chain couples TRBV5-6 to TRBJ2-1; 11 nucleotides agree with TRBD2. The CDR3 is made up of 16 amino acids. Germline loops: CDR1 SGHDT, CDR2 YYEEEE. J lost 5 bases, V lost 1 base, and 5 bases had no gene match. The CDR3 sequence: CASSLTSGSFHNEQFF. CDR3 DNA: TGTGCCAGCAGCTTGACTAGCGGGAGTTTCCACAATGAGCAGTTCTTC.

The chain uses TRBV19 and TRBJ2-1; maybe TRBD2 (6 bases). The length of the CDR3 is 14 residues. V shed 9 bases and J shed 1 base, with 13 bases lying between them. Germline CDR1 and CDR2: LNHDA and SQIVND (reference sequence). The CDR3 coding sequence is TGTGCCAGCAGTCGGCGGGGATCCTACAATGAGCAGTTCTTC. Residues: CASSRRGSYNEQFF.

This clone was counted a few times. V and J are TRBV13 and TRBJ1-6, with TRBD1 identical over 8 bases. The CDR3 loop spans 15 amino acids. The trim removed 5 bases at V and 5 bases at J, leaving 5 bases unmatched. Per the germline V gene, CDR1 is PRHDT and CDR2 is FYEKMQ (reference sequence). The DNA for the CDR3 is TGTGCCAGCAGCCCCGGACAGGGAAATAATTCACCCCTCCACTTT. Translated, it gives CASSPGQGNNSPLHF.

This clone has a handful of counts. The chain couples TRBV6-6 to TRBJ2-4, with D maybe TRBD1 (7 bases). The CDR3 extends over 16 amino acids. The V end lost 5 bases, the J end lost 3 bases, and 17 bases lay between the germline ends. The germline gives CDR1 MNHNY, CDR2 SVGAGI (reference sequence). CDR3 amino acids: CASSRETQGGKNIQYF. DNA of the CDR3: TGTGCCAGCAGTCGGGAAACTCAGGGGGGCAAAAACATTCAGTACTTC.

DNA for the CDR3: TGTGCCAGCGCCGCGGGACAGGGGGATTTCCTCTATGGCTACACCTTC. Amino acid sequence: CASAAGQGDFLYGYTF. The chain recombines TRBV28 with TRBJ1-2; TRBD1 matches at 11 bases. Unmatched junction bases numbered 12, after V lost 8 bases and J lost 4 bases. The CDR3 loop spans 16 amino acids. Germline V CDR1 and CDR2: MDHEN, SYDVKM.

The V and J genes are TRBV11-2 and TRBJ2-3; 8 nucleotides align to TRBD2. V shed 5 bases, J shed 2 bases, and the junction held 6 bases outside the gene matches. This CDR3 is built from 15 residues. Germline V CDR1 and CDR2: SGHAT, FQNNGV. For the CDR3, the DNA is TGTGCCAGCAGCAGCGGGAGAACTTCCACAGATACGCAGTATTTT. Its protein product is CASSSGRTSTDTQYF.

A few counts support this clone. The chain recombines TRBV2 with TRBJ1-2, with 9 bases that match TRBD1. The germline V gene encodes CDR1 SNHLY and CDR2 FYNNEI. The CDR3 sequence is 13 residues long. V shed 6 bases and J 6 bases; nucleotides not matched to a gene: 5. In DNA form, the CDR3 reads TGTGCCAGCAGAGGTCGACAGGGGGATGGCTACACCTTC. Its protein is CASRGRQGDGYTF.

The genes are TRBV7-2 and TRBJ2-5; D may be TRBD2 (6 bases). Per the germline V gene, CDR1 is SGHTA and CDR2 is FQGNSA. V was pared by 3 bases and J by 5 bases, with 13 bases between. The CDR3 contains 14 residues. The CDR3 DNA reads TGTGCCAGCAGCTTCGGGACTCTGGGGGAGACCCAGTACTTC. This sequence encodes CASSFGTLGETQYF.

The chain combines TRBV30 with TRBJ1-6; 7 bases fit TRBD1. Germline V gene lookup returns CDR1 GTSNPN and CDR2 SVGIG (reference sequence). The J segment lost 7 bases and the V segment lost 1 base, leaving 13 bases of the junction unmatched. The CDR3 runs 17 residues. The CDR3 reads CAWSARQGRIGNSPLHF. The DNA of the CDR3 is TGTGCCTGGAGTGCCAGACAGGGACGGATCGGGAATTCACCCCTCCACTTT.